The 24 T cell receptor beta chains in this list originate from one sample, sequenced in a study of T-cell reconstitution after alpha-beta-depleted transplantation in children. This sample's TCRbeta library carried unique molecular identifier barcodes. One entry per CDR3 protein results from TCRdb running MiXCR on the PCR reads. The sample consists of roughly 170,000 distinct CDR3 sequences, around 6.8% of them appearing once. The sequences come from PBMCs from the stem cell graft donor, collected from the stem cell graft. These TCRs come from a human donor who donated a stem cell graft to a child with Wiskott-Aldrich syndrome.

V usage is TRBV18 and J usage is TRBJ2-2; D is ambiguous. The germline CDR1 and CDR2 sequences are KGHSH and LQKENI. This CDR3 contains 15 residues. V lost 1 base, J lost 0 bases, and 6 bases lay in between. CDR3 bases: TGTGCCAGCTCACCACGGCCCACGAACACCGGGGAGCTGTTTTTT. It is translated as CASSPRPTNTGELFF.

Many counts were recorded for this clonotype. The chain employs TRBV18 and TRBJ2-5; possibly TRBD2 for D (5 bases). Germline V gene data show CDR1 as KGHSH and CDR2 as LQKENI. The CDR3 spans 13 residues. V lost 3 bases, J lost 4 bases, and 9 bases lay in between. Here the CDR3 DNA reads TGTGCCAGCTCACCCACTAGGTTAGAGACCCAGTACTTC. It codes for CASSPTRLETQYF.

In its sample, this clonotype was seen many times. This chain connects TRBV9 to TRBJ2-3, with a tentative D call TRBD2 (6 bases). Looked up from germline, CDR1 is SGDLS and CDR2 is YYNGEE. The CDR3 is made up of 15 amino acids. Trimming stripped 0 bases from V and 5 bases from J, with 13 bases between. The CDR3 DNA reads TGTGCCAGCAGCGTAGCGGGAGCGGGTGGAGATACGCAGTATTTT. This sequence encodes CASSVAGAGGDTQYF.

This clonotype was picked up many times. The rearrangement links TRBV12-3 or TRBV12-4 to TRBJ2-1; 8 nucleotides match TRBD1. Trimming cost V 1 base and J 4 bases; bases outside gene matches: 6. This CDR3 spans 16 amino acids. The CDR3 loop is CASSLVTGAGYNEQFF. As DNA, the CDR3 is TGTGCCAGCAGTTTAGTGACAGGGGCTGGGTACAATGAGCAGTTCTTC.

This clonotype has a count of ten or more. This rearrangement joins TRBV7-2 to TRBJ2-4; D not certain. The CDR3 spans 14 residues. Trimming took 1 base from V and 8 from J, leaving 12 bases between them. The V gene's germline CDR1 is SGHTA and CDR2 FQGNSA. The CDR3 reads CASSLGGSVDIQYF. In DNA, the CDR3 is TGTGCCAGCAGCTTAGGGGGTTCAGTGGACATTCAGTACTTC.

Many counts were recorded for this clonotype. V is TRBV5-5 and J is TRBJ2-7, with 10 bases identical to TRBD1. Germline CDR1 SGHKS, CDR2 YYEKEE (reference sequence). This CDR3 has 16 amino acids. Trimming took 4 bases from V and 0 from J; bases not matched to a gene: 7. CDR3 protein: CASSPMGQGLSYEQYF. In nucleotides, the CDR3 is TGTGCCAGCAGCCCTATGGGACAGGGGCTCTCCTACGAGCAGTACTTC.

This clonotype has just a few counts. The V call is TRBV20-1, the J call TRBJ2-1; no clear D. This CDR3 region has 13 residues. Germline assignment: CDR1 DFQATT and CDR2 SNEGSKA (reference sequence). Trimming removed 3 bases from V and 5 bases from J, with 11 bases in between. CDR3 loop: CSASWLVDNEQFF. The CDR3 DNA reads as TGCAGTGCTAGTTGGCTCGTTGACAATGAGCAGTTCTTC.

This clonotype was counted many times. The chain employs TRBV6-5 and TRBJ1-2, with D possibly matching TRBD1 (5 bases). The CDR3 is 13 residues long. Germline CDR1 is MNHEY and CDR2 is SVGAGI. V was cut by 2 bases and J by 12 bases, with 16 bases left in between. CDR3 amino acids: CASSYGGKGENTF. In DNA, the CDR3 is TGTGCCAGCAGTTACGGGGGGAAAGGAGAAAACACCTTC.

This clonotype was found many times. V is TRBV6-1 and J is TRBJ2-3; TRBD2 agrees at 12 bases. The germline V gene encodes CDR1 MNHNS and CDR2 SASEGT. The V gene end was trimmed by 0 bases and the J gene end by 4 bases; junction bases not matched to a gene: 14. CDR3 length: 20 amino acids. The CDR3 DNA reads as TGTGCCAGCAGTGAAGCGCTTGGGTGGATCCTAGCGGGGGGGCCAGATACGCAGTATTTT. Its translation is CASSEALGWILAGGPDTQYF.

The sample holds many counts of this clonotype. The rearrangement uses TRBV29-1 and TRBJ1-1; 7 positions agree with TRBD1. CDR1 and CDR2 from the germline V gene are SQVTM and ANQGSEA. The length of the CDR3 is 13 residues. The V and J ends lost 6 bases and 2 bases, in that order; junction bases with no gene match: 6. CDR3 protein: CSVGWDSNTEAFF. The CDR3 DNA reads TGCAGCGTGGGCTGGGACAGTAACACTGAAGCTTTCTTT.

This clonotype was counted ten times or more. The chain combines TRBV11-2 with TRBJ1-6, with 7 positions matching TRBD1. CDR3 length: 14 amino acids. Losses at the gene ends were 4 bases for V and 5 bases for J; bases not matched to a gene: 2. From germline, CDR1 is SGHAT and CDR2 FQNNGV. CDR3 loop: CASSYGTDNSPLHF. In DNA form, the CDR3 reads TGTGCCAGCAGCTACGGGACAGATAATTCACCCCTCCACTTT.

Ten or more counts support this clonotype. The chain recombines TRBV7-9 with TRBJ2-2; TRBD2 might be the D (7 bases). V was shortened by 5 bases and J by 5 bases, with 18 bases between the two germline ends. The germline V gene encodes CDR1 SEHNR and CDR2 FQNEAQ (reference sequence). The CDR3 runs to 16 residues. CDR3 sequence (DNA): TGTGCCAGCAGCCCCCAAGGGGGGGCCCTTACCGGGGAGCTGTTTTTT. As protein: CASSPQGGALTGELFF.

This clonotype turned up a few times. The chain joins TRBV3-1 to TRBJ2-7, with 7 bases identical to TRBD1. Per germline, CDR1 LGHDT and CDR2 YNNKEL (reference sequence). CDR3 length equals 16 residues. The V gene end was trimmed by 2 bases and the J gene end by 7 bases; junction bases not matched to a gene: 14. This CDR3 reads CASSQSGTVPRWEQYF. CDR3 nucleotides: TGTGCCAGCAGCCAAAGTGGGACAGTCCCCCGGTGGGAGCAGTACTTC.

Many counts were recorded for this clonotype. The V and J genes are TRBV4-1 and TRBJ1-5; D is unclear. V lost 4 bases, J lost 0 bases, and 13 bases lay in between. CDR1 is MGHRA, CDR2 YSYEKL, per germline. The CDR3 loop spans 16 amino acids. The CDR3 nucleotides are TGCGCCAGCAGCCCTCCGGTACAGCTTAGCAATCAGCCCCAGCATTTT. Protein sequence: CASSPPVQLSNQPQHF.

This clonotype has more than one count but fewer than ten. The rearrangement links TRBV6-2 or TRBV6-3 to TRBJ2-1; either TRBD1 or TRBD2 may supply D (5 bases each). The CDR3 runs to 14 residues. CDR1 is MNHEY, CDR2 SVGEGT, per germline. V was trimmed by 4 bases and J by 7 bases, leaving 14 bases between them. This CDR3 reads CASSSPGLGNEQFF. As DNA, the CDR3 is TGTGCCAGCAGTTCACCGGGGCTCGGGAATGAGCAGTTCTTC.

Details on this clonotype: A read error may produce the germline difference seen at one junction end. This chain joins TRBV11-2 and TRBJ2-2; D gene uncertain. The CDR3 runs 14 residues. Germline V gives CDR1 SGHAT, CDR2 FQNNGV. CDR3: CASSLDTNTGELFF. The CDR3 nucleotides read TGTGCCAGCAGCCTAGACACGAACACCGGGGAGCTGTTTTTT.

Only a few counts were recorded for this clonotype. The chain has TRBV24-1 and TRBJ2-1; 9 nucleotides agree with TRBD2. The CDR3 totals 15 residues. Unmatched junction bases numbered 5, after V lost 1 base and J lost 8 bases. Germline loops: CDR1 KGHDR, CDR2 SFDVKD. As DNA, the CDR3 is TGTGCCACCAGTGATTTATCTAGCGGGATACATGAGCAGTTCTTC. This translates into CATSDLSSGIHEQFF.

CDR3 amino acids: CASSVSGGVGGAYEQYF. CDR3 in DNA: TGTGCCAGCAGTGTGTCAGGGGGTGTAGGTGGGGCCTACGAGCAGTACTTC. The chain has TRBV2 and TRBJ2-7, with 7 bases lining up with TRBD1. The length of the CDR3 is 17 residues. Germline loops: CDR1 SNHLY, CDR2 FYNNEI. V was pared by 4 bases and J by 2 bases, with 14 bases of the junction left unmatched.

This clonotype came up many times. The rearrangement uses TRBV29-1 and TRBJ2-3; TRBD2 might be the D (6 bases). V was pared by 7 bases and J by 8 bases, with 13 bases between. This CDR3 has 11 residues. Germline CDR1 SQVTM, CDR2 ANQGSEA. The DNA of the CDR3 is TGCAGCGCTGCGGGGTCTGGTACGCAGTATTTT. Protein product: CSAAGSGTQYF.

This clonotype has at least ten counts. J is TRBJ1-2 and V is TRBV20-1, with a weak D call TRBD1 (6 bases). The CDR3 is made up of 15 amino acids. Germline lookup yields CDR1 DFQATT and CDR2 SNEGSKA (reference sequence). Trimming took 2 bases from V and 4 from J, leaving 17 bases between them. CDR3 nucleotides: TGCAGTGCTAGAATAACGACAGGTCTAGGCTATGGCTACACCTTC. Protein product: CSARITTGLGYGYTF.

This clonotype showed up many times. V gene TRBV12-3 or TRBV12-4 combines with J gene TRBJ1-4; a possible D gene is TRBD1 (5 bases). Trimming removed 5 bases at V and 8 bases at J, with 18 bases between. There are 15 residues in the CDR3. CDR3 DNA sequence: TGTGCCAGCAGTCCCGTTAAGGGGATAGGGGAAAAACTGTTTTTT. It translates to CASSPVKGIGEKLFF.

This clonotype was observed at least ten times. The chain links TRBV25-1 to TRBJ2-3; the D is unclear. Germline lookup yields CDR1 MGHDK and CDR2 SYGVNS. This CDR3 has 11 residues. V was shortened by 8 bases and J by 6 bases, with 9 bases between the two germline ends. CDR3 sequence: CASSDGDTQYF. The CDR3 coding sequence is TGTGCCAGCTCTGACGGGGATACGCAGTATTTT.

This clonotype was seen at least ten times. V and J are TRBV24-1 and TRBJ2-3; no reliable D call. The CDR3 has 12 amino acids. Germline values: CDR1 KGHDR, CDR2 SFDVKD. The V gene lost 3 bases and the J gene lost 6 bases, with 6 bases spanning the gap. This chain's CDR3 is CATSDNMDTQYF. CDR3 nucleotide sequence: TGTGCCACCAGTGATAACATGGATACGCAGTATTTT.

This clonotype was observed at least ten times. The chain couples TRBV5-5 to TRBJ2-5; D unclear. Germline CDR1 reads SGHKS; CDR2 reads YYEKEE (reference sequence). V dropped 5 bases and J dropped 3 bases, with 14 bases sitting between them. The CDR3 has 14 amino acids. CDR3 DNA: TGTGCCAGCAGTCGTCGGTGGGCTGAAGAGACCCAGTACTTC. Translated, it gives CASSRRWAEETQYF.